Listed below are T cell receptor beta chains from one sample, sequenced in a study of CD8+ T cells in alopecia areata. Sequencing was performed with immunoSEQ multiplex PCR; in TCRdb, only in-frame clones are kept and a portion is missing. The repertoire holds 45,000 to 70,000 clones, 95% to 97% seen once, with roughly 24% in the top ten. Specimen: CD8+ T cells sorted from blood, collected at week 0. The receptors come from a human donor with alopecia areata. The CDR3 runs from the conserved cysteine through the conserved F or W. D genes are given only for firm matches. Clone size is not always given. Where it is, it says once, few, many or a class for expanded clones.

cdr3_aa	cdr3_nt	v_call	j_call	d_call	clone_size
CSVGQGIGVNQPQHF	TGCAGCGTTGGTCAGGGGATCGGGGTAAATCAGCCCCAGCATTTT	TRBV29-1	TRBJ1-5	.	.
CSVPDDPYGYTF	TGCAGCGTGCCCGACGACCCTTATGGCTACACCTTC	TRBV29-1	TRBJ1-2	.	.
CASNPGGFNYGYTF	TGTGCCAGCAACCCGGGGGGGTTCAACTATGGCTACACCTTC	TRBV6-5	TRBJ1-2	.	.
CASSYSGGNQPQHF	TGTGCCAGCAGTTACTCAGGGGGCAATCAGCCCCAGCATTTT	TRBV6-5	TRBJ1-5	.	.
CASSWGQSEQYF	TGTGCCAGCAGTTGGGGACAATCCGAGCAGTACTTC	TRBV6-5	TRBJ2-7	.	.
CSVEYRGGYEQYF	TGCAGCGTTGAATATCGGGGAGGGTACGAGCAGTACTTC	TRBV29-1	TRBJ2-7	TRBD2	.
CASSLPGPRGEKLFF	TGTGCCAGCAGCTTGCCCGGACCTAGGGGTGAAAAACTGTTTTTT	TRBV7-9	TRBJ1-4	.	.
CATSLGGGVRQPQHF	TGTGCCACCTCTTTGGGGGGGGGAGTAAGACAGCCCCAGCATTTT	TRBV27	TRBJ1-5	.	.
CASSLETGGYTEAFF	TGCGCCAGCAGCCTGGAGACAGGAGGTTACACTGAAGCTTTCTTT	TRBV4-1	TRBJ1-1	.	.
CASSLDPVSGGAYNEQFF	TGCGCCAGCAGCTTGGACCCCGTTAGCGGGGGGGCATACAATGAGCAGTTCTTC	TRBV5-1	TRBJ2-1	TRBD2	.
CASSQGGPGREQYF	TGCGCCAGCAGCCAAGGCGGCCCTGGGAGGGAGCAGTACTTC	TRBV4-3	TRBJ2-7	.	once
CASSQEALQETQYF	TGCGCCAGCAGCCAAGAGGCACTACAAGAGACCCAGTACTTC	TRBV4-3	TRBJ2-5	.	once
CSVEDPTLTDTQYF	TGCAGCGTTGAAGATCCTACGCTAACAGATACGCAGTATTTT	TRBV29-1	TRBJ2-3	.	.
CASSFATGRSEQYF	TGTGCCAGCAGTTTCGCGACAGGGAGGTCCGAGCAGTACTTC	TRBV27	TRBJ2-7	.	.
CASSPGVSSYEQYF	TGTGCCAGCAGCCCCGGAGTGAGCTCCTACGAGCAGTACTTC	TRBV7-9	TRBJ2-7	.	.
CASSPGQGAAYEQYF	TGTGCTAGCAGCCCCGGACAGGGTGCGGCTTACGAGCAGTACTTC	TRBV7-7	TRBJ2-7	TRBD1	.
CASTPVGAETDTQYF	TGTGCCAGCACCCCCGTGGGAGCGGAGACAGATACGCAGTATTTT	TRBV7-2	TRBJ2-3	.	.
CASSEVPLEIVYF	TGTGCCAGCAGTGAAGTTCCGCTGGAGATCGTGTACTTC	TRBV6-1	TRBJ2-5	.	.
CSVDRGPSTDTQYF	TGCAGCGTTGATCGGGGGCCGAGCACAGATACGCAGTATTTT	TRBV29-1	TRBJ2-3	.	.
CASSYSDSVAGELFF	TGTGCCAGCAGCTACTCCGACAGTGTCGCCGGGGAGCTGTTTTTT	TRBV7-2	TRBJ2-2	.	.
CASSASLGSPLHF	TGTGCCAGCAGCGCCAGCCTGGGTTCACCCCTCCACTTT	TRBV9	TRBJ1-6	.	.
CASSPLLGFGGGGRETQYF	TGTGCCAGCAGCCCCCTCCTTGGTTTTGGGGGGGGTGGTAGGGAGACCCAGTACTTC	TRBV7-2	TRBJ2-5	TRBD2	.
CASSLAGQFAEAFF	TGCGCCAGCAGCTTGGCAGGGCAATTTGCCGAAGCTTTCTTT	TRBV5-1	TRBJ1-1	.	.
CASSWAGPRETQYF	TGTGCCAGCAGTTGGGCAGGGCCGCGTGAGACCCAGTACTTC	TRBV27	TRBJ2-5	.	.
CASSSEDRAGTEAFF	TGTGCCAGCAGCTCAGAGGACAGGGCGGGCACTGAAGCTTTCTTT	TRBV7-6	TRBJ1-1	TRBD1	.
CASSLKDSNQPQHF	TGTGCCAGCAGTTTAAAGGATAGCAATCAGCCCCAGCATTTT	TRBV27	TRBJ1-5	.	.
CASSRHRAATEAFF	TGTGCCAGCAGTCGTCACAGGGCCGCCACTGAAGCTTTCTTT	TRBV6-5	TRBJ1-1	.	.
CASSQDSTDTQYF	TGCGCCAGCAGCCAAGATTCCACAGATACGCAGTATTTT	TRBV4-3	TRBJ2-3	.	.
CASSLVWEGSEQYF	TGCGCCAGCAGCTTGGTATGGGAAGGAAGCGAGCAGTACTTC	TRBV5-1	TRBJ2-7	.	.
CAWSEVIADPYEQYF	TGTGCCTGGAGTGAGGTTATAGCGGATCCCTACGAGCAGTACTTC	TRBV30	TRBJ2-7	.	.
CASILRVLAVNEQFF	TGTGCCAGCATCCTAAGGGTACTAGCGGTGAATGAGCAGTTCTTC	TRBV2	TRBJ2-1	TRBD2	.
CASSLAWQSPTDTQYF	TGTGCCAGCAGCTTGGCCTGGCAAAGCCCCACAGATACGCAGTATTTT	TRBV5-6	TRBJ2-3	.	few
CASSPQGQVYDTGELFF	TGCGCCAGCAGCCCCCAGGGGCAGGTCTACGACACCGGGGAGCTGTTTTTT	TRBV5-1	TRBJ2-2	.	.
CATQPDTASYEQYF	TGTGCCACCCAACCGGACACCGCCTCCTACGAGCAGTACTTC	TRBV30	TRBJ2-7	.	.
CASSGGTGELFF	TGTGCCAGCAGCGGGGGGACCGGGGAGCTGTTTTTT	TRBV11-3	TRBJ2-2	.	.
CASSSPVGGATKRTQYF	TGTGCCAGCAGCTCACCCGTGGGAGGGGCCACTAAGCGGACCCAGTACTTC	TRBV11-2	TRBJ2-5	TRBD2	.
CASSYSIAGNEYF	TGTGCCAGCAGTTACTCTATCGCGGGGAACGAATACTTC	TRBV6-5	TRBJ2-7	.	.
CASSQAGVGQRGETQYF	TGCGCCAGCAGCCAAGCTGGGGTCGGACAGAGAGGTGAGACCCAGTACTTC	TRBV4-1	TRBJ2-5	.	.
CAWSPGTSVYNEQFF	TGTGCCTGGAGTCCCGGGACTAGTGTCTACAATGAGCAGTTCTTC	TRBV30	TRBJ2-1	TRBD2	.
CASSLVAGGPADTQYF	TGCGCCAGCAGCTTGGTAGCGGGGGGGCCGGCAGATACGCAGTATTTT	TRBV5-1	TRBJ2-3	TRBD2	.
CASSLGLAGQQFF	TGCGCCAGCAGCCTCGGACTAGCGGGTCAGCAGTTCTTC	TRBV10-2	TRBJ2-1	TRBD2	.
CASSLLGLAGGPYQETQYF	TGTGCCAGCAGTTTATTAGGACTAGCGGGGGGACCGTACCAAGAGACCCAGTACTTC	TRBV27	TRBJ2-5	TRBD2	.
CASSLGGLKRSPLHF	TGTGCCAGCAGCTTAGGGGGGCTGAAGAGATCACCCCTCCACTTT	TRBV7-9	TRBJ1-6	.	.
CASSTTSSSSYEQYF	TGTGCCAGTAGTACGACTAGCTCCAGCTCCTACGAGCAGTACTTC	TRBV19	TRBJ2-7	TRBD2	.
CASSLESGTGELFF	TGTGCCAGCAGCTTAGAATCGGGGACCGGGGAGCTGTTTTTT	TRBV7-9	TRBJ2-2	.	once
CASSPGGRSTDTQYF	TGTGCCAGCAGCCCTGGTGGGCGTAGCACAGATACGCAGTATTTT	TRBV7-2	TRBJ2-3	.	.
CASSSTDDGRANYGYTF	TGTGCCAGCAGCTCCACAGATGACGGTAGAGCTAACTATGGCTACACCTTC	TRBV5-4	TRBJ1-2	.	.
CASSSYELGLYNEQFF	TGTGCCAGCAGCTCGTACGAGCTGGGTCTGTACAATGAGCAGTTCTTC	TRBV11-2	TRBJ2-1	.	once
CASSDGDQETQYF	TGTGCCAGCAGTGACGGTGACCAAGAGACCCAGTACTTC	TRBV2	TRBJ2-5	.	once
CASSQEAGTSGYNEQFF	TGTGCCAGCAGCCAAGAGGCCGGGACTAGCGGCTACAATGAGCAGTTCTTC	TRBV4-2	TRBJ2-1	TRBD2	once
CASSLETSPSGEQFF	TGTGCCAGCAGCTTAGAGACATCCCCGTCTGGTGAGCAGTTCTTC	TRBV7-9	TRBJ2-1	.	.
CASSSLTSGVIDTQYF	TGTGCCAGCAGCTCCCTGACTAGCGGGGTAATAGATACGCAGTATTTT	TRBV7-2	TRBJ2-3	TRBD2	.
CASSNPEGSFPYNEQFF	TGTGCCAGCAGCAACCCCGAGGGGTCCTTTCCCTACAATGAGCAGTTCTTC	TRBV7-8	TRBJ2-1	.	.
CASSKPSGGACLGYEQYF	TGTGCCAGCAGTAAGCCTAGCGGGGGGGCATGTCTTGGCTACGAGCAGTACTTC	TRBV6-4	TRBJ2-7	TRBD2	once
CASSTYGSGNQPQHF	TGTGCCAGTAGTACCTACGGGTCCGGCAATCAGCCCCAGCATTTT	TRBV19	TRBJ1-5	.	.